The 2 T cell receptor beta chains presented below share a single source sample, sequenced in a study of CD8 T cells in ankylosing spondylitis. Notes on the study in general: Typical of ankylosing spondylitis blood, it appeared, was a TCR beta motif of under 10 highly homologous variants.

TCRdb ran MiXCR on the 5' RACE reads and lists one entry per CDR3 protein. The sample shows around 490,000 distinct CDR3 sequences, approximately 5% of them seen only once. No cognate antigen is known for these TCRs. What was sequenced was blood, either unsorted or a sorted T cell fraction (not recorded which). Every receptor here comes from a male donor with ankylosing spondylitis.

This clonotype was found many times. The chain recombines TRBV15 with TRBJ1-2; tentatively, D is TRBD1 (5 bases). Germline values: CDR1 LNHNV, CDR2 YYDKDF (reference sequence). This CDR3 is built from 15 residues. Trimming shortened V by 1 base and J by 4 bases, and 13 bases separated the two germline ends. CDR3 in amino acids: CATSRAGRPFYGYTF. Written as DNA, the CDR3 is TGTGCCACCAGCAGAGCGGGACGGCCCTTCTATGGCTACACCTTC.

CDR3 residues: CASSHWPSSGANVLTF. The CDR3 coding sequence is TGTGCCAGCAGCCATTGGCCGAGCTCTGGGGCCAACGTCCTGACTTTC. J is TRBJ2-6 and V is TRBV7-9; D is unclear. V lost 5 bases and J 0 bases, leaving 11 bases between the germline ends. This CDR3 region has 16 residues. Germline values: CDR1 SEHNR, CDR2 FQNEAQ (reference sequence).